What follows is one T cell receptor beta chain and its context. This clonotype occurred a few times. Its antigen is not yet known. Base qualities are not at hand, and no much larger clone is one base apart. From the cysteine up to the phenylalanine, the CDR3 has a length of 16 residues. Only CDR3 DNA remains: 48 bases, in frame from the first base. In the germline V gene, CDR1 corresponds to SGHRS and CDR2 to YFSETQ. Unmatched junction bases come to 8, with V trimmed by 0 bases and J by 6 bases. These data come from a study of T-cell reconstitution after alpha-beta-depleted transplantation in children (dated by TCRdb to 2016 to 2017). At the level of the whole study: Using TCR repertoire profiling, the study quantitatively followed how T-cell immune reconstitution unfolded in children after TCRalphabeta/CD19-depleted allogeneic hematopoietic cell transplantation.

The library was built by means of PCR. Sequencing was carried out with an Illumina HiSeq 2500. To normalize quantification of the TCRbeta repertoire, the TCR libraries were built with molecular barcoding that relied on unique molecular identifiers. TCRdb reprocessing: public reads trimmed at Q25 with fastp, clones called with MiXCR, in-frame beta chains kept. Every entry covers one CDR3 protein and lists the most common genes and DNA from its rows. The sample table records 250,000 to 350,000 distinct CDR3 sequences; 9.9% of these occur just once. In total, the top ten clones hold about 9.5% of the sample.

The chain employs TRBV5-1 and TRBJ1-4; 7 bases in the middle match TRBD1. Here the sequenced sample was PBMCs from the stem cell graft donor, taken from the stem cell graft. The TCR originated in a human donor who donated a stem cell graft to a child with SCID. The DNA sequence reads TGCGCCAGCAGCTTGGGAGTTCGAGGGGGCGATGAAAAACTGTTTTTT. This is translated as CASSLGVRGGDEKLFF.